This passage covers 9 T cell receptor beta chains from one sample sequenced in a study of breast tumors, draining lymph nodes, adjacent tissues. Via MiXCR, TCRdb re-called the multiplex PCR reads, giving one row per CDR3 protein. Here the sample spans about 14,000 distinct CDR3 sequences, roughly 50% being singletons. The sequenced sample consisted of tumor-adjacent breast tissue. These receptors were taken from a female donor with breast cancer. Some clones in this sample may be carry-over from other donors' samples.

The sample holds many counts of this clonotype. The chain is built from TRBV5-1 and TRBJ2-1, with unresolved D. V was cut by 2 bases and J by 3 bases, with 3 bases left in between. CDR3 length equals 12 residues. Per germline, CDR1 SGHRS and CDR2 YFSETQ. CDR3 in DNA: TGCGCCAGCAGCTTCTACTACAATGAGCAGTTCTTC. Translating it yields CASSFYYNEQFF.

The chain is built from TRBV6-5 and TRBJ2-5, with 8 positions matching TRBD2. Looked up from germline, CDR1 is MNHEY and CDR2 is SVGAGI. This CDR3 region has 15 residues. The V segment lost 6 bases and the J segment 5 bases; nucleotides outside the gene matches: 11. CDR3 sequence: CASSLSGGLVETQYF. CDR3 sequence (DNA): TGTGCCAGCAGCCTATCGGGGGGGCTCGTGGAGACCCAGTACTTC.

This clonotype showed up just a few times. This chain connects TRBV20-1 to TRBJ2-1, with 14 bases lining up with TRBD2. The CDR3 spans 15 residues. Germline CDR1 is DFQATT and CDR2 is SNEGSKA (reference sequence). V lost 4 bases to trimming and J lost 6 bases; unmatched junction nucleotides: 5. CDR3 loop: CSAMHGTSGSNEQFF. CDR3 nucleotide sequence: TGCAGTGCTATGCATGGGACTAGCGGGAGCAATGAGCAGTTCTTC.

This sequence joins TRBV6-1 and TRBJ1-4; D is perhaps TRBD1 (6 bases). V lost 6 bases, J lost 11 bases, and 25 bases lay in between. The CDR3 loop spans 16 amino acids. Germline V gene lookup returns CDR1 MNHNS and CDR2 SASEGT. CDR3 loop: CASSATVQGPNRKLFF. CDR3 coding DNA: TGTGCCAGCAGCGCGACCGTTCAGGGGCCGAATCGGAAACTGTTTTTT.

At least ten counts were recorded for this clonotype. This chain joins TRBV20-1 and TRBJ1-2, with 9 bases matching TRBD1. The CDR3 loop spans 17 amino acids. V shed 3 bases and J 4 bases; nucleotides not matched to a gene: 15. Germline-derived CDR1 and CDR2 are DFQATT and SNEGSKA (reference sequence). Written as DNA, the CDR3 is TGCAGTGCTAGCTTGGGTACAGGGGGCACCCCCATCTATGGCTACACCTTC. It is translated as CSASLGTGGTPIYGYTF.

In its sample, this clonotype was seen many times. The chain couples TRBV5-5 to TRBJ2-3; the D is unclear. Trimming took off 2 bases at V and 5 bases at J, with 12 bases between the two ends. Germline values: CDR1 SGHKS, CDR2 YYEKEE (reference sequence). This CDR3 is 14 amino acids long. The CDR3 DNA reads TGTGCCAGCAGCTTAAACCCTCTAAGAGATACGCAGTATTTT. It codes for CASSLNPLRDTQYF. The variable domain in full, completed from reference TRBV5-5 and TRBJ2-3, reads DAGVTQSPTHLIKTRGQQVTLRCSPISGHKSVSWYQQVLGQGPQFIFQYYEKEERGRGNFPDRFSARQFPNYSSELNVNALLLGDSALYLCASSLNPLRDTQYFGPGTRLTVL.

This clonotype appeared a few times. V and J are TRBV10-3 and TRBJ2-7, with D perhaps TRBD1 (6 bases). V lost 0 bases to trimming and J lost 7 bases, with 13 bases between them. The CDR3 runs to 14 residues. Germline V gene data show CDR1 as ENHRY and CDR2 as SYGVKD. CDR3 coding DNA: TGTGCCATCAGTGAGTCGGGAACAGGGCTGGAGCAGTACTTC. It is translated as CAISESGTGLEQYF.

This clonotype was seen ten or more times. Being one base from a much bigger clone, this may be a read error. The gene calls are TRBV20-1 and TRBJ2-7; possible D gene TRBD1, 5 bases. Germline V lookup: CDR1 DFQATT, CDR2 SNEGSKA (reference sequence). The CDR3 runs to 14 residues. The CDR3 region has the DNA TGCAGTGCTAGAGGCCGGACATCCTCCTCCGAGCAGTACTTC. Its protein product is CSARGRTSSSEQYF.

This clonotype is labeled as medium-sized. For the CDR3, the DNA is TGTGCCAGCAGCATAGGACTAGCGGCCTACGAGCAGTACTTC. Encoded protein: CASSIGLAAYEQYF. V gene TRBV11-1 combines with J gene TRBJ2-7; 10 bases agree with TRBD2. This CDR3 is built from 14 residues. V lost 5 bases, J lost 2 bases, and 3 bases stayed unmatched. In germline, CDR1 is SGHAT, CDR2 FQDESV (reference sequence).